This T cell receptor (beta chain) came from a study of post-analysis software for immune sequencing data. Across the whole study: Patients with relapsing-remitting, secondary progressive and progressive-relapsing multiple sclerosis courses were all represented.

Germline CDR1 and CDR2: MNHEY and SMNVEV (reference sequence). Trimming at V came to 7 bases and at J to 9 bases, leaving 8 bases not matched to a gene. The CDR3 is 14 amino acids. Study results and limitations: Same-batch preparations were strongly co-clustered by F measure. Patients with multiple sclerosis recorded significantly lower normalized Chao1 diversity than controls, the study found. When patients were compared with controls, four to six TRBV segments were more frequent, TRBV5-6, TRBV5-1 and TRBV20-1 among them.

Unique molecular identifiers were built into the TCR beta cDNA libraries. Between roughly 1 and 10 million T cells gave rise to some 490,000 cDNA molecules. TCRdb fed the PCR reads into MiXCR, producing one record per CDR3 protein. The data contain 150,000 to 200,000 distinct CDR3 sequences, roughly 31% of them seen just once; the ten biggest clones take up about 1.6%. In the case of this clonotype: No antigen is known for it.

V usage is TRBV27 and J usage is TRBJ1-6, with 8 bases fitting TRBD1. The receptor comes from a girl aged 5 to 17 with multiple sclerosis. Material for sequencing was blood. CDR3 sequence reads: CASTIQGVGSPLHF. For the CDR3, the DNA is TGTGCCAGCACCATACAGGGGGTAGGTTCACCCCTCCACTTT.